These T cell receptor beta chains were read from a single sample in a study of persistence of HIV-infected CD4 T cells. Using immunoSEQ multiplex PCR, the repertoire was profiled, and TCRdb retains in-frame clones only, with some absent. The table has around 42,000 clones, 75% to 80% seen once; the top ten hold around 14%. No antigen has been identified for these receptors. This specimen was CD4+ T cells sorted from PBMCs after approximately 20-hour stimulation, taken from a patient who received antiretroviral therapy. The receptors originated from an adult man with HIV who was CMV-seropositive. The CDR3 runs from the conserved cysteine through the conserved F or W.

J gene: TRBJ2-1; V gene: TRBV3-1/TRBV3-2; CDR3 protein: CASSQARTSSDEQFF
J gene: TRBJ2-2; V gene: TRBV7-8; CDR3 protein: CASSLTLGQPRGELFF
J gene: TRBJ2-7; V gene: TRBV18; CDR3 protein: CASSPRGRGEQYF
J gene: TRBJ1-2; V gene: TRBV5-6; CDR3 protein: CASSLGAGTGYTF
J gene: TRBJ1-2; V gene: TRBV9; CDR3 protein: CASSAPPYGYTF
J gene: TRBJ2-2; V gene: TRBV6-5; CDR3 protein: CASRRAILSTGELFF
J gene: TRBJ2-2; V gene: TRBV5-1; CDR3 protein: CASSHKTGVTGELFF
J gene: TRBJ1-1; V gene: TRBV12-3/TRBV12-4; CDR3 protein: CASSRDRNTEAFF
J gene: TRBJ1-1; V gene: TRBV6-6; CDR3 protein: CASSYGVRSTEAFF
J gene: TRBJ2-3; V gene: TRBV10-3; CDR3 protein: CAISDSSRSSTDTQYF
J gene: TRBJ1-2; V gene: TRBV9; CDR3 protein: CASSPVVRGGVGYGYTF
J gene: TRBJ1-6; V gene: TRBV6-2/TRBV6-3; CDR3 protein: CASGYRPPNSPLHF
J gene: TRBJ1-1; V gene: TRBV7-2; CDR3 protein: CASSSSPGPNTEAFF
J gene: TRBJ2-5; V gene: TRBV19; CDR3 protein: CASSMKGFVTQYF
J gene: TRBJ2-7; V gene: TRBV2; CDR3 protein: CASSQARFYEQYF
J gene: TRBJ1-2; V gene: TRBV7-9; CDR3 protein: CASSPRYRGDNYGYTF
J gene: TRBJ2-2; V gene: TRBV18; CDR3 protein: CASSPGLVNTGELFF
J gene: TRBJ2-3; V gene: TRBV5-6; CDR3 protein: CASSFISGNTDTQYF
J gene: TRBJ1-2; V gene: TRBV5-6; CDR3 protein: CASSEDRTLRYGYTF
J gene: TRBJ1-5; V gene: TRBV15; CDR3 protein: CATSIGGQPQHF
J gene: TRBJ2-5; V gene: TRBV5-4; CDR3 protein: CASSLAASGSLIQETQYF
J gene: TRBJ1-1; V gene: TRBV29-1; CDR3 protein: CSVDRGWTEAFF
J gene: TRBJ1-2; V gene: TRBV12-3/TRBV12-4; CDR3 protein: CASSQQAFYGYTF
J gene: TRBJ1-2; V gene: TRBV7-2; CDR3 protein: CASGPYAANGYTF
J gene: TRBJ1-3; V gene: TRBV7-9; CDR3 protein: CASSPPGTSGNTIYF
J gene: TRBJ1-6; V gene: TRBV20-1; CDR3 protein: CSASGGTGQSPLHF
J gene: TRBJ2-5; V gene: TRBV5-6; CDR3 protein: CASSLLGGGQETQYF
J gene: TRBJ1-2; V gene: TRBV11-2; CDR3 protein: CASSLGQDNYGYTF